These 12 T cell receptor beta chains were all obtained from the same sample, sequenced in a study of metastatic and nonmetastatic thyroid tumors. Using MiXCR, TCRdb re-called clones from the PCR reads. In the table there are tens of thousands of clones, over 9.5% of which are singletons. Every patient was untreated before thyroid surgery. The sequencing sample was made of blood. The receptor set was obtained from a female donor with papillary thyroid cancer or a benign thyroid nodule (not recorded which). Some clones in this sample may be carry-over from other donors' samples.

As concerns this clone: The conserved phenylalanine or tryptophan normally closing the CDR3 is absent here, so this likely arose from a read error. This sequence joins TRBV7-9 and TRBJ2-7; 9 positions match TRBD1. This CDR3 contains 14 residues. The V gene end was trimmed by 6 bases and the J gene end by 6 bases; junction bases not matched to a gene: 9. Looked up from germline, CDR1 is SEHNR and CDR2 is FQNEAQ (reference sequence). The CDR3 loop reads CASSEGQGNSEQYS. CDR3 coding DNA: TGTGCCAGCAGTGAAGGACAGGGGAACAGCGAGCAGTACTCC.

In the case of this clone: A read error may be the cause here, since a much bigger clone is one base away. The rearrangement links TRBV7-9 to TRBJ1-4; 7 bases map to TRBD1. The CDR3 runs 15 residues. Germline V gene sequence: CDR1 SEHNR, CDR2 FQNEAQ (reference sequence). The CDR3 DNA sequence: TGTGCCATCAGCCCCACAGGGGTAACTAATGAAAAACTGTTTTTT. Protein: CAISPTGVTNEKLFF.

This clone was found many times. This sample includes further DNA sequences coding for the same CDR3. This chain uses TRBV6-1 with TRBJ2-1; TRBD1 might be the D (6 bases). The CDR3 has 14 residues. Germline loops: CDR1 MNHNS, CDR2 SASEGT. Trimming took off 11 bases at V and 3 bases at J, with 17 bases between the two ends. CDR3 in amino acids: CAGTRQALYNEQFF. CDR3 bases: TGTGCCGGCACCCGACAGGCCCTCTACAATGAGCAGTTCTTC.

This clone was counted many times. Other DNA sequences in the sample encode the same CDR3. This chain links TRBV7-2 with TRBJ2-5, with TRBD2 matching 9 bases. Losses at the gene ends were 7 bases for V and 4 bases for J; bases not matched to a gene: 7. Germline CDR1 SGHTA, CDR2 FQGNSA. The CDR3 has 14 amino acids. The CDR3 protein is CASNRLAAGETQYF. DNA for the CDR3: TGTGCCAGCAATCGACTAGCGGCGGGAGAGACCCAGTACTTC.

This clone appeared many times. V is TRBV5-1 and J is TRBJ2-7; 12 bases map to TRBD1. The V gene's germline CDR1 is SGHRS and CDR2 YFSETQ. Trimming at V came to 2 bases and at J to 0 bases, leaving 6 bases not matched to a gene. The CDR3 is 17 amino acids. CDR3 nucleotides: TGCGCCAGCAGCTTCGGGACAGGGGGCTTGAGCTCCTACGAGCAGTACTTC. Its translation is CASSFGTGGLSSYEQYF.

This clone was observed many times. The chain couples TRBV5-1 to TRBJ1-4, with 11 nucleotides matching TRBD1. Unmatched junction bases numbered 3, after V lost 3 bases and J lost 8 bases. The CDR3 sequence is 14 residues long. The V gene's germline CDR1 is SGHRS and CDR2 YFSETQ. CDR3 protein: CASSSGQGAEKLFF. DNA for the CDR3: TGCGCCAGCAGCTCTGGACAGGGGGCAGAAAAACTGTTTTTT.

Many counts were recorded for this clone. The gene calls are TRBV20-1 and TRBJ2-1, with 7 positions matching TRBD2. Per the germline V gene, CDR1 is DFQATT and CDR2 is SNEGSKA (reference sequence). This CDR3 is 16 amino acids long. J was trimmed by 2 bases and V by 3 bases; bases with no gene match: 10. In DNA, the CDR3 is TGCAGTGCTAGCCCCCTTGGGCGGGGGACCTACAATGAGCAGTTCTTC. It specifies CSASPLGRGTYNEQFF.

This clone was detected ten times or more. This chain links TRBV5-1 with TRBJ2-3, with D perhaps given as TRBD1 or TRBD2 (5 bases each). CDR1 SGHRS and CDR2 YFSETQ come from the germline V gene. The CDR3 spans 13 residues. V dropped 5 bases and J dropped 1 base, with 8 bases sitting between them. CDR3 DNA sequence: TGCGCCAGCAGGGGGGTCCGCACAGATACGCAGTATTTT. This codes for CASRGVRTDTQYF.

This clone was picked up a small number of times. One junction end disagrees with the germline gene, perhaps due to a read error. This chain uses TRBV5-1 with TRBJ1-1, with 9 bases identical to TRBD1. The CDR3 is 13 amino acids. Germline V gene data show CDR1 as SGHRS and CDR2 as YFSETQ. The chain's CDR3 is CASSSEQGAGALF. CDR3 sequence (DNA): TGCGCCAGCAGCTCGGAACAGGGGGCTGGAGCTCTCTTT.

This clone was seen a few times. The junction shows a germline mismatch at one end, possibly a read error. The V call is TRBV19, the J call TRBJ2-1; tentative D call: TRBD2 (5 bases). The CDR3 runs to 14 residues. Looked up from germline, CDR1 is LNHDA and CDR2 is SQIVND (reference sequence). CDR3 in DNA: TGTGCCAGTAGTACAACAGCTAGCATAAGTGAGCATTTCTTC. Translated, it gives CASSTTASISEHFF.

A word on this clone: Mismatch with germline at one junction end may stem from a read error. The rearrangement uses TRBV27 and TRBJ2-3; D is unresolved. This CDR3 region has 16 residues. The germline V gene has CDR1 MNHEY and CDR2 SMNVEV (reference sequence). CDR3 bases: TGTGCCCGCAGTTTATGGTACCCGTGGAACACAGATACGCAGTATTTT. Its protein product is CARSLWYPWNTDTQYF.

This clone was picked up many times. J is TRBJ2-7 and V is TRBV20-1; 10 bases match TRBD1. Germline CDR1 is DFQATT and CDR2 is SNEGSKA (reference sequence). CDR3 size: 15 residues. J gave up 7 bases and V 2 bases, and 11 bases lay outside the gene matches. CDR3 protein: CSARSMTGGAWEQYF. CDR3 bases: TGCAGTGCTAGATCTATGACAGGGGGCGCTTGGGAGCAGTACTTC.